This T cell receptor beta chain was captured by sequencing in a study of CD8 T cells in ankylosing spondylitis. The V end was cut by 2 bases, the J end by 0 bases, with 15 bases between. Germline V CDR1 and CDR2: SGHRS, YFSETQ. This CDR3 has 18 residues. TCRdb used MiXCR to reprocess the 5' RACE reads, holding one entry per CDR3 protein. The repertoire holds about 96,000 distinct CDR3 sequences, 27% seen once, with nearly 60% in the top ten. The chain joins TRBV5-1 to TRBJ2-6, with D perhaps TRBD1 (6 bases). Specimen: blood, either unsorted or a sorted T cell fraction (not recorded which). This receptor was taken from a male donor with ankylosing spondylitis or in good health (not recorded which). CDR3 protein: CASSLNTGSSSGANVLTF. DNA of the CDR3: TGCGCCAGCAGCTTAAATACAGGGTCTAGCTCTGGGGCCAACGTCCTGACTTTC.